This T cell receptor beta chain was captured in a study of T cell responses to AZD1222 COVID-19 vaccine. Whether given at about 4 or about 12 weeks, second doses were pooled. CDR1 is SNHLY, CDR2 FYNNEI, per germline. Trimming stripped 7 bases from V and 5 bases from J, with 8 bases between. The CDR3 extends over 12 amino acids. Using immunoSEQ multiplex PCR, the repertoire was profiled, and TCRdb retains in-frame clones only, with some absent. Here the sample spans 95,000 to 110,000 clones, approximately 90% being singletons. The sequencing here drew on peripheral blood, taken 28 days after the second AZD1222 dose. This clonotype was sampled from an adult who received the AZD1222 COVID-19 vaccine. The V and J genes are TRBV2 and TRBJ2-2; no reliable D call. The CDR3 loop reads CASTVKTGELFF. As DNA, the CDR3 is TGTGCCAGCACGGTAAAGACCGGGGAGCTGTTTTTT. Supplemented by reference TRBV2 and TRBJ2-2, the full variable domain reads EPEVTQTPSHQVTQMGQEVILRCVPISNHLYFYWYRQILGQKVEFLVSFYNNEISEKSEIFDDQFSVERPDGSNFTLKIRSTKLEDSAMYFCASTVKTGELFFGEGSRLTVL.